This is a list of T cell receptor beta chains from one sample in a study of cytomegalovirus exposure and HLA in healthy donors. Some clones are missing from TCRdb's copy, which holds only in-frame ones; the method was immunoSEQ multiplex PCR. The sample records roughly 140,000 clones, over 80% being singletons. Source material: PBMCs. These receptors originate from a female donor in good health and CMV-seronegative. Each CDR3 is given with its conserved first and last residue. The D gene is left open where the match is weak. Only some rows state a clone size, as once, few, many or a class for expanded clones.

clone_size: few; d_call: .; j_call: TRBJ1-5; v_call: TRBV10-1; cdr3_nt: TGCGCCAGCGATGTGGAGGGGTACAATCAGCCCCAGCATTTT; cdr3_aa: CASDVEGYNQPQHF
clone_size: .; d_call: .; j_call: TRBJ2-2; v_call: TRBV29-1; cdr3_nt: TGCAGCGTTGGCGCGGCCGGGGGGGAGCTGTTTTTT; cdr3_aa: CSVGAAGGELFF
clone_size: .; d_call: .; j_call: TRBJ2-3; v_call: TRBV29-1; cdr3_nt: TGCAGCGCTGTCCCGGGATATACAGATACGCAGTATTTT; cdr3_aa: CSAVPGYTDTQYF
clone_size: .; d_call: .; j_call: TRBJ1-1; v_call: TRBV6-6; cdr3_nt: TGTGCCAGCAGTTACCGAGGGGGGAACACTGAAGCTTTCTTT; cdr3_aa: CASSYRGGNTEAFF
clone_size: .; d_call: TRBD2; j_call: TRBJ2-3; v_call: TRBV9; cdr3_nt: TGTGCCAGCAGCGCTAGCGGGAGAACAGATACGCAGTATTTT; cdr3_aa: CASSASGRTDTQYF
clone_size: .; d_call: .; j_call: TRBJ1-1; v_call: TRBV19; cdr3_nt: TGTGCCAGTAGTACCGGACTGGCGACGGTGAACACTGAAGCTTTCTTT; cdr3_aa: CASSTGLATVNTEAFF
clone_size: .; d_call: .; j_call: TRBJ2-1; v_call: TRBV7-2; cdr3_nt: TGTGCCAGCAGCTTAGAGGGGGATCCGGGCAATGAGCAGTTCTTC; cdr3_aa: CASSLEGDPGNEQFF
clone_size: .; d_call: .; j_call: TRBJ1-5; v_call: TRBV4-1; cdr3_nt: TGCGCCAGCAGTCCTGGACAGTCTGGGGGCAATCAGCCCCAGCATTTT; cdr3_aa: CASSPGQSGGNQPQHF
clone_size: .; d_call: .; j_call: TRBJ2-1; v_call: TRBV5-6; cdr3_nt: TGTGCCAGCAGCTTGGCCAGTTCGCCCTACAATGAGCAGTTCTTC; cdr3_aa: CASSLASSPYNEQFF
clone_size: .; d_call: TRBD1; j_call: TRBJ2-7; v_call: TRBV13; cdr3_nt: TGTGCCAGCAGCCAGGGACAGGGGGCCTACGAGCAGTACTTC; cdr3_aa: CASSQGQGAYEQYF
clone_size: .; d_call: TRBD1; j_call: TRBJ1-5; v_call: TRBV5-6; cdr3_nt: TGTGCCAGCAGCTTGGCCGGGAGACAGGGCGATCAGCCCCAGCATTTT; cdr3_aa: CASSLAGRQGDQPQHF
clone_size: .; d_call: TRBD2; j_call: TRBJ2-7; v_call: TRBV28; cdr3_nt: TGTGCCAGCAGTTTTCCTTCACTACTAGCGGGAAGATTAAGCTCCTACGAGCAGTACTTC; cdr3_aa: CASSFPSLLAGRLSSYEQYF
clone_size: .; d_call: TRBD2; j_call: TRBJ2-3; v_call: TRBV4-1; cdr3_nt: TGCGCCAGCAGCCAAGGTATGTCGGGCGGGAGGACAGATACGCAGTATTTT; cdr3_aa: CASSQGMSGGRTDTQYF
clone_size: .; d_call: TRBD2; j_call: TRBJ2-7; v_call: TRBV7-9; cdr3_nt: TGTGCCAGCAGCCGCGCACTAGCGGGAGGCGTGCTCTCATACGAGCAGTACTTC; cdr3_aa: CASSRALAGGVLSYEQYF
clone_size: .; d_call: .; j_call: TRBJ2-2; v_call: TRBV6-6; cdr3_nt: TGTGCCAGCAGTTACAGGTCAGGAACCACCGGGGAGCTGTTTTTT; cdr3_aa: CASSYRSGTTGELFF
clone_size: .; d_call: .; j_call: TRBJ2-2; v_call: TRBV28; cdr3_nt: TGTGCCAGCAGCGGGAACACCGGGGAGCTGTTTTTT; cdr3_aa: CASSGNTGELFF
clone_size: .; d_call: TRBD1; j_call: TRBJ1-1; v_call: TRBV19; cdr3_nt: TGTGCCACCACACTACAGGGGGCAAGCACTGAAGCTTTCTTT; cdr3_aa: CATTLQGASTEAFF
clone_size: .; d_call: TRBD2; j_call: TRBJ2-3; v_call: TRBV27; cdr3_nt: TGTGCCAGCAGTATATCGGGACTAGAGTTGACAGATACGCAGTATTTT; cdr3_aa: CASSISGLELTDTQYF
clone_size: .; d_call: .; j_call: TRBJ2-1; v_call: TRBV30; cdr3_nt: TGTGCCTGGGGGGGATGGGCGGGAACCGAGAATGAGCAGTTCTTC; cdr3_aa: CAWGGWAGTENEQFF
clone_size: few; d_call: TRBD1; j_call: TRBJ1-5; v_call: TRBV2; cdr3_nt: TGTGCCAGCAACCGGGACAGTAATAGCAATCAGCCCCAGCATTTT; cdr3_aa: CASNRDSNSNQPQHF
clone_size: .; d_call: TRBD1; j_call: TRBJ1-5; v_call: TRBV28; cdr3_nt: TGTGCCAGCAGCAAAGGGACAGGGGGCTCTCAGCCCCAGCATTTT; cdr3_aa: CASSKGTGGSQPQHF
clone_size: once; d_call: TRBD1; j_call: TRBJ1-5; v_call: TRBV18; cdr3_nt: TGTGCCAGCTCACTTCTCCGGGACAGGGTCAATCAGCCCCAGCATTTT; cdr3_aa: CASSLLRDRVNQPQHF
clone_size: .; d_call: .; j_call: TRBJ1-5; v_call: TRBV6-5; cdr3_nt: TGTGCCAGCAGTCACTTAGATCAGCCCCAGCATTTT; cdr3_aa: CASSHLDQPQHF
clone_size: .; d_call: .; j_call: TRBJ1-2; v_call: TRBV14; cdr3_nt: TGTGCCAGCAGCCCCAATGTGGGGGGTGGCTACACCTTC; cdr3_aa: CASSPNVGGGYTF
clone_size: few; d_call: TRBD2; j_call: TRBJ2-5; v_call: TRBV6-5; cdr3_nt: TGTGCCAGCAGTTACTCTGCGGGAGGAAAAGAGACCCAGTACTTC; cdr3_aa: CASSYSAGGKETQYF
clone_size: .; d_call: .; j_call: TRBJ1-2; v_call: TRBV6-5; cdr3_nt: TGTGCCACTGCCGGGACTAAGGCGGGCTACACCTTC; cdr3_aa: CATAGTKAGYTF
clone_size: .; d_call: TRBD2; j_call: TRBJ2-3; v_call: TRBV19; cdr3_nt: TGTGCCAGTAGTGTCGCTAGCGGCCCTAGCACAGATACGCAGTATTTT; cdr3_aa: CASSVASGPSTDTQYF
clone_size: .; d_call: TRBD1; j_call: TRBJ1-3; v_call: TRBV5-1; cdr3_nt: TGCGCCAGCAGCTTAACGACAGGGGCTAGTGGAAACACCATATATTTT; cdr3_aa: CASSLTTGASGNTIYF
clone_size: .; d_call: .; j_call: TRBJ2-1; v_call: TRBV9; cdr3_nt: TGTGCCAGCAGCGTAGACCGAGCGGAGGGGGCATACAATGAGCAGTTCTTC; cdr3_aa: CASSVDRAEGAYNEQFF
clone_size: .; d_call: .; j_call: TRBJ2-3; v_call: TRBV4-1; cdr3_nt: TGCGCCAGCAGCCAAGACGTGGCGTGGGGGGGCCTTAGGAATACGCAGTATTTT; cdr3_aa: CASSQDVAWGGLRNTQYF
clone_size: few; d_call: TRBD1; j_call: TRBJ1-1; v_call: TRBV5-1; cdr3_nt: TGCGCCAGCAGCTCCAAGGGGGACAGGCTGAACACTGAAGCTTTCTTT; cdr3_aa: CASSSKGDRLNTEAFF
clone_size: .; d_call: .; j_call: TRBJ2-2; v_call: TRBV27; cdr3_nt: TGTGCCAGCAGTTTACTAATTACCGGGGAGCTGTTTTTT; cdr3_aa: CASSLLITGELFF
clone_size: .; d_call: .; j_call: TRBJ1-4; v_call: TRBV4-2; cdr3_nt: TGTGCCAGCAGCCATGTGCGAAATGAAAAACTGTTTTTT; cdr3_aa: CASSHVRNEKLFF
clone_size: few; d_call: .; j_call: TRBJ2-3; v_call: TRBV4-1; cdr3_nt: TGCGCCAGCAGCCATCTCGACAGGGACTCAGATACGCAGTATTTT; cdr3_aa: CASSHLDRDSDTQYF
clone_size: .; d_call: TRBD2; j_call: TRBJ2-7; v_call: TRBV7-3; cdr3_nt: TGTGCCAGCAGCTTAGCGGGAGGCCCCTCCTACGAGCAGTACTTC; cdr3_aa: CASSLAGGPSYEQYF